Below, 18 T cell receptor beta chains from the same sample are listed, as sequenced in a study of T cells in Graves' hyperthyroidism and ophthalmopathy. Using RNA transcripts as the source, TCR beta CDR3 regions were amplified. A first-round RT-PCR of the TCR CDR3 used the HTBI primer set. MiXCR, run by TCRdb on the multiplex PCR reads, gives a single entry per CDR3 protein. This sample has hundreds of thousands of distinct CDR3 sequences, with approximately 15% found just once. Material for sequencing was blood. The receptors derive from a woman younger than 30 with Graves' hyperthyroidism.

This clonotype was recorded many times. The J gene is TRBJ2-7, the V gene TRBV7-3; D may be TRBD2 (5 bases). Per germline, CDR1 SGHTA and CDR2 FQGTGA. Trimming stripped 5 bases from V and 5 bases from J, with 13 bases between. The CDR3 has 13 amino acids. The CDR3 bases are TGTGCCAGCAGCCGCCTTAGGGAGAACGAGCAGTACTTC. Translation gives CASSRLRENEQYF.

CDR3 DNA sequence: TGTGCCAGCAGCTCACCGGGCTTTGCCGGGGAGCTGTTTTTT. Translation gives CASSSPGFAGELFF. V gene TRBV7-2 combines with J gene TRBJ2-2; no definite D call. The germline V gene encodes CDR1 SGHTA and CDR2 FQGNSA. The CDR3 consists of 14 residues. Trimming took 4 bases from V and 6 from J, leaving 12 bases between them.

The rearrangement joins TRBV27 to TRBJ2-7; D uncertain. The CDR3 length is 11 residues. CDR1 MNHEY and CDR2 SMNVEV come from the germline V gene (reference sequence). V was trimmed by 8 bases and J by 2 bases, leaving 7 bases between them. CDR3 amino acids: CASGSAYEQYF. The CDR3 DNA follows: TGTGCCAGCGGGTCCGCCTACGAGCAGTACTTC.

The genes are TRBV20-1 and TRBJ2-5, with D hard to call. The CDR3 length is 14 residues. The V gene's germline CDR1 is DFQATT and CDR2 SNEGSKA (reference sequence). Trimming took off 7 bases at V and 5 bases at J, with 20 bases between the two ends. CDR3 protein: CSVGRIGPMETQYF. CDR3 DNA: TGCAGTGTTGGGCGCATTGGCCCCATGGAGACCCAGTACTTC.

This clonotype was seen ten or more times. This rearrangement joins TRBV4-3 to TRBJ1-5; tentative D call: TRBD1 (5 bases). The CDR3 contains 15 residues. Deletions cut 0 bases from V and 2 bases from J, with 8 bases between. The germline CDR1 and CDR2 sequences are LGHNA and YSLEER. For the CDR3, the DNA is TGCGCCAGCAGCCAAGAGAGGGGAGGCAATCAGCCCCAGCATTTT. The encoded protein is CASSQERGGNQPQHF.

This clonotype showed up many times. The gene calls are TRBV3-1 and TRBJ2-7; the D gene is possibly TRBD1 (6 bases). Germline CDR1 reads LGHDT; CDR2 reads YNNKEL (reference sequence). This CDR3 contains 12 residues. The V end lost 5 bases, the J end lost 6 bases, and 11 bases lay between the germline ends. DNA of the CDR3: TGTGCCAGCAGCTATACAGGGACCGAGCAGTACTTC. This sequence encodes CASSYTGTEQYF.

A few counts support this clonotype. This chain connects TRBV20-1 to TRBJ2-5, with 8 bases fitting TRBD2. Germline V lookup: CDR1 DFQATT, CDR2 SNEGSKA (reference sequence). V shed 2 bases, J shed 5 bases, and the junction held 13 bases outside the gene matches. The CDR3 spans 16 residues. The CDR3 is CSARKTLGTRGETQYF. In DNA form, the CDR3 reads TGCAGTGCTAGAAAGACCTTGGGGACTAGAGGGGAGACCCAGTACTTC.

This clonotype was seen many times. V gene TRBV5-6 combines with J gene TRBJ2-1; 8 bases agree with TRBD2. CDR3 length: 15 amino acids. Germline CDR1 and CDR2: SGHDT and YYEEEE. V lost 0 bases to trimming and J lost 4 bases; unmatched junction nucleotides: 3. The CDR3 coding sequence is TGTGCCAGCAGCTTGGCAGCGGGAGAGTACAATGAGCAGTTCTTC. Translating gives CASSLAAGEYNEQFF.

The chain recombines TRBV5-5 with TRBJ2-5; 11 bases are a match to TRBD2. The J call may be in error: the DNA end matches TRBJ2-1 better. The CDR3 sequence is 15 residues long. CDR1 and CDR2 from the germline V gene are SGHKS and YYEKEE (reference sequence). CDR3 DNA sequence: TGTGCCAGCAGCTTGGGACTAGCGGGGAGGGAGACCCAGTTCTTC. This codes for CASSLGLAGRETQFF.

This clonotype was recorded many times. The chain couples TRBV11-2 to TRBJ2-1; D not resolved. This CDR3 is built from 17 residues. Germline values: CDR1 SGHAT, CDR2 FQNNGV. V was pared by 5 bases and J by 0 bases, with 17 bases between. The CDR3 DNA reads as TGTGCCAGCAGCCCCCGGACCCTATTCAACTCCTACAATGAGCAGTTCTTC. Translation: CASSPRTLFNSYNEQFF.

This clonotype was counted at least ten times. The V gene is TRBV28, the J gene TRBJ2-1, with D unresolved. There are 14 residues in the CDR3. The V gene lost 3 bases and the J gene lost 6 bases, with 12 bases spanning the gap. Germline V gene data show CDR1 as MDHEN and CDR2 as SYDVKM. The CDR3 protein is CASSLNLLSNEQFF. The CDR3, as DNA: TGTGCCAGCAGTTTGAACCTTCTGAGCAATGAGCAGTTCTTC. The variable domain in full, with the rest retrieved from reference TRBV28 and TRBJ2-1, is DVKVTQSSRYLVKRTGEKVFLECVQDMDHENMFWYRQDPGLGLRLIYFSYDVKMKEKGDIPEGYSVSREKKERFSLILESASTNQTSMYLCASSLNLLSNEQFFGPGTRLTVL.

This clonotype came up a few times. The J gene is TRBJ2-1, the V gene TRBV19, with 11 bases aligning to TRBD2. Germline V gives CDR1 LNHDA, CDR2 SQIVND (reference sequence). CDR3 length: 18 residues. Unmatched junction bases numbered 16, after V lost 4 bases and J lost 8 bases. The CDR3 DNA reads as TGTGCCAGTAGTACCCCCGGGTATAGCGGGAGGGCCTCGGATGAGCAGTTCTTC. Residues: CASSTPGYSGRASDEQFF.

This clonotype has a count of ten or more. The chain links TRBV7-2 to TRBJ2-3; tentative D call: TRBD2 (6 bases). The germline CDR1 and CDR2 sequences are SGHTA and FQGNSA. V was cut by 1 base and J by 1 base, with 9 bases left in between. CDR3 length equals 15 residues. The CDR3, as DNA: TGTGCCAGCAGCTTAGGCGGGGTTCGCACAGATACGCAGTATTTT. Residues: CASSLGGVRTDTQYF.

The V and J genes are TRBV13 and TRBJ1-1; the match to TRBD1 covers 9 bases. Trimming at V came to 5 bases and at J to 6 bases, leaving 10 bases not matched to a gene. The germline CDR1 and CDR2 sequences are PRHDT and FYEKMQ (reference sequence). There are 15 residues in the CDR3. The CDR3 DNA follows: TGTGCCAGCAGCCCCTCCCGACAGGGGGTTGCTGAAGCTTTCTTT. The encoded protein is CASSPSRQGVAEAFF.

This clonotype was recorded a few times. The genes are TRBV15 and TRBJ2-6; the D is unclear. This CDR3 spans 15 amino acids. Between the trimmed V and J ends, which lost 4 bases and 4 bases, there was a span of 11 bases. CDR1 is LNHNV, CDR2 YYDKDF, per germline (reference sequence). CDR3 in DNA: TGTGCCACCAGCAAGGGCCCCGCCGGGGCCAACGTCCTGACTTTC. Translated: CATSKGPAGANVLTF.

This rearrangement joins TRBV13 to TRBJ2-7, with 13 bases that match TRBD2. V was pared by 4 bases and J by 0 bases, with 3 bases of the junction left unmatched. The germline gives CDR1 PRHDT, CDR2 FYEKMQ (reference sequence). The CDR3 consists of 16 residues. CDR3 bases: TGTGCCAGCAGCTCCTGGACTAGCGGGAGCTCCTACGAGCAGTACTTC. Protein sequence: CASSSWTSGSSYEQYF.

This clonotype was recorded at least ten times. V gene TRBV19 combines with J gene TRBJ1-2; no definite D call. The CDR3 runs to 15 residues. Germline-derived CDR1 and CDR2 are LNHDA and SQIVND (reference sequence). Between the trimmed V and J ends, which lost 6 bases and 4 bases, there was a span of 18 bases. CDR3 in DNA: TGTGCCAGTAGCGTAACCAGCAGATTAGGCTATGGCTACACCTTC. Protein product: CASSVTSRLGYGYTF.

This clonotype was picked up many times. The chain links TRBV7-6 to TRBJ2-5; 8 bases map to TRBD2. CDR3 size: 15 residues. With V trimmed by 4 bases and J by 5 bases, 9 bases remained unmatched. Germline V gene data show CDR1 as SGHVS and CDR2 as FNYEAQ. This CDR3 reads CASSSTSGRVETQYF. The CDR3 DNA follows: TGTGCCAGCAGCTCTACTAGCGGCCGGGTGGAGACCCAGTACTTC.